This T cell receptor beta chain was observed in a study of T cell responses to AZD1222 COVID-19 vaccine (dated by TCRdb to about 2021). For the wider study: A total of 230 to 250 trial participants underwent TCR sequencing, of whom some 210 received two doses of AZD1222 and around 26 received two doses of the MenACWY control vaccine. Trial participants were enrolled by age into subgroups of 18-55, 56-69 and 70-plus years, and around 150, 29 and 61 TCR-sequenced participants, respectively, were included in these subgroups. The study at large found these results: In the small 56-69-year group, the increase in depth fell short of significance, most likely because of low power. A significant rise in spike-specific TCR breadth and depth was observed after two AZD1222 doses relative to day 0 and relative to MenACWY recipients. Reportedly, almost half of the unique spike-specific TCRs recognized epitopes lying outside the regions that are mutated in the B.1.351 and B.1.1.7 variants. Conclusions about previously exposed vaccinees are limited because only six or seven AZD1222 recipients were SARS-CoV-2 seropositive at baseline. Participants were mostly white British and included more females than males, and it was suggested by the authors that clonal diversity may have been underestimated. Because no day 14 peak-response samples were available, repertoires were characterized only after the peak T cell response. The vaccine-associated CD4 TCRs covered the entire spike protein, and the dominant responses fell in regions 160-218 and 743-854.

The germline V gene (reference sequence) specifies LGHDT as CDR1 and YNNKEL as CDR2. V gives up 3 bases and J gives up 6 bases, and the segment between their germline ends measures 11 bases. Its CDR3 holds 14 amino acids, cysteine through phenylalanine. Only the CDR3 DNA is retained, 42 bases long and in frame from the first base. The CDR3 regions of human TCRbeta chains were subjected to immunosequencing. As for the authors' bioinformatics: Repertoire TCRs were checked for matches against a reference library of SARS-CoV-2-specific TCRs that had been generated using the MIRA antigen-specificity platform. Breadth meant the fraction of unique TCRs that were SARS-CoV-2-associated, whereas depth meant the fraction of total T cells that were SARS-CoV-2-associated. Using the MIRA data, each spike-specific TCR was assigned both to the spike region to which the TCR was reactive and to a CD4 or CD8 class. Log10-transformed breadth and depth values were compared by one-way ANOVA with Sidak's multiple comparisons tests. TCRdb carries this immuneACCESS record with in-frame sequences only. Its versions omit some clonotypes, under half of them owing to an unresolved V gene in the studies checked, with the rest unexplained. The V and J calls and the clone size are those of that table, but D and trimming were determined from the DNA. The sample has some 64,000 clones on record, about 90% of them singletons. 6.3% of the sample is held by the ten biggest clonotypes.

Interpreted using the paper, the time point label stands for: about 28 days (+/-7) after the second vaccine dose. Reading the label with the study, this specimen's treatment or condition is: meningococcal conjugate vaccine given as trial control. Vaccinee samples came from UK trials COV001 and COV002, including a single-blind randomized controlled phase 2/3 trial of AZD1222 (ChAdOx1 nCoV-19) in healthy adults. For TCRbeta chain sequencing, PBMC samples from trial participants were taken at day 0 and at day 28 after the second dose. Of note for this clone: What antigen it recognizes has not been identified. No much larger clonotype is one base removed from it; base qualities were not supplied.

The origin of this receptor is an adult who received the MenACWY meningococcal vaccine as a control. Sequenced material: peripheral blood, taken 28 days after the second dose of the MenACWY control vaccine. The V and J segments used are TRBV3-1 (or the pseudogene TRBV3-2) and TRBJ1-4; D gene: possibly TRBD1, on 5 matching bases. The sequenced DNA is TGTGCCAGCAGCCAGTTGGGGGAGGATGAAAAACTGTTTTTT. This translates into CASSQLGEDEKLFF.